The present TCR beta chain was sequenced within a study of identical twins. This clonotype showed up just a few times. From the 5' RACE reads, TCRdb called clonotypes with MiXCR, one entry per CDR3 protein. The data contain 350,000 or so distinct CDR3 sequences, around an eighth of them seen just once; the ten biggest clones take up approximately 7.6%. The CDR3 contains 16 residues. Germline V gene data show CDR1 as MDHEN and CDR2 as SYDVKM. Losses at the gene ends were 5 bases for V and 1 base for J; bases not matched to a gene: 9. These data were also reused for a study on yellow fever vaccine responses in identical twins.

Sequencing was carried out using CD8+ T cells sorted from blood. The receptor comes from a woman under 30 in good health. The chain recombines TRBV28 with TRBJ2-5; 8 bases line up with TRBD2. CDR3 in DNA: TGTGCCAGCAGTCCCCGGACTAGCCAGCCCCAAGAGACCCAGTACTTC. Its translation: CASSPRTSQPQETQYF.